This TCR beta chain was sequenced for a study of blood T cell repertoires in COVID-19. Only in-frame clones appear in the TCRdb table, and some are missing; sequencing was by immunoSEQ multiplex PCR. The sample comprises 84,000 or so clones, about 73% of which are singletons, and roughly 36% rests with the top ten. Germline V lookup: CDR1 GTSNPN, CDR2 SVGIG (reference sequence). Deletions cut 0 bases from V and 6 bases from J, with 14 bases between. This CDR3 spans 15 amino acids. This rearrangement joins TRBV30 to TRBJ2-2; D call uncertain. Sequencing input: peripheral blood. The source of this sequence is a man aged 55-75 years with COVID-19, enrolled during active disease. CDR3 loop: CAWSVVSSFAGELFF. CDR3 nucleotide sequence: TGTGCCTGGAGTGTAGTGTCGAGTTTTGCCGGGGAGCTGTTTTTT.